This TCR beta chain originates from a study of blood T cell repertoires in COVID-19 (dated by TCRdb to between 2020 and 2021). Study-wide context: Samples from collaborators originated in the United States, Italy and Spain and spanned both the acute and convalescent phases of COVID-19. The prospective study material was composed of cDNA or gDNA derived from T cells, B-cell-depleted T cells, or PBMCs. Subjects who had been exposed to COVID-19, were actively infected with it, or had recovered from it provided the deeply sampled blood TCRbeta repertoires that made up the dataset. A freely available public database, intended as a resource for researchers studying the immune response to SARS-CoV-2, is where the repertoires were released. Samples came from the ongoing ImmuneRACE study (first 160 participants) plus 1,254 subjects from 6 global collaborators. Nearly every sample came with metadata listing a de-identified subject ID, COVID-19 status, age in years and sex. Where available, HLA class I and class II types were obtained from metadata supplied by the sample provider rather than from assay-based typing.

TCRbeta CDR3 regions were amplified from genomic DNA by means of the immunoSEQ Assay, a bias-controlled multiplex PCR. The original methods were these. The number of nucleated cells in each sample was estimated from the amplification of reference gene primers within the assay. To quantify the absolute abundance of each unique TCRbeta CDR3 rearrangement, sequence reads were collapsed and filtered. For each sample, productive Simpson clonality was calculated as the square root of Simpson's diversity index over productive rearrangements. This is the immuneACCESS table as TCRdb keeps it, with only in-frame sequences that have V and J called. A part of the clones is gone; compared with another copy, unresolved V genes explain less than half, and the rest is unexplained. The DNA gave D and trimming, while V, J and clone size come from that table. The sample yields 150,000 to 200,000 clones; 65% to 90% were counted once. Around 8.2% of the sample rests with the top ten.

In the case of this clone: This receptor's antigen is unknown. No much larger clone exists at a distance of one base, and base qualities are not known.

Whole blood was collected in K2EDTA tubes by collaborating institutions according to the institutions' own protocols. Collaborator samples were shipped for TCRbeta analysis as frozen whole blood, isolated PBMCs, or DNA extracted from either sample type. As encoded in the germline V gene, CDR1 is SGDLS while CDR2 is YYNGEE. The CDR3, from cysteine to phenylalanine, totals 14 residues. Only the CDR3 region is kept as DNA, spanning 42 bases read in frame from base 1. V lost 0 bases and J lost 5 bases; the stretch between them is 12 bases long. Overall results and qualifications from the work: How much clinical and demographic metadata was included differed by source and by participant, and the metadata was provided uncurated.

This sequence originates from a man aged 60-69 years with acute or convalescent COVID-19. Sequenced: peripheral blood. The sequence joins TRBV9 to TRBJ2-7, with no confident D gene call. The bases are TGTGCCAGCAGCGTAGACTCGTCGTACGACGAGCAGTACTTC. Its protein is CASSVDSSYDEQYF. The full variable domain, with segments outside the CDR3 supplied by the reference TRBV9 and TRBJ2-7 proteins, appears as DSGVTQTPKHLITATGQRVTLRCSPRSGDLSVYWYQQSLDQGLQFLIQYYNGEERAKGNILERFSAQQFPDLHSELNLSSLELGDSALYFCASSVDSSYDEQYFGPGTRLTVT.